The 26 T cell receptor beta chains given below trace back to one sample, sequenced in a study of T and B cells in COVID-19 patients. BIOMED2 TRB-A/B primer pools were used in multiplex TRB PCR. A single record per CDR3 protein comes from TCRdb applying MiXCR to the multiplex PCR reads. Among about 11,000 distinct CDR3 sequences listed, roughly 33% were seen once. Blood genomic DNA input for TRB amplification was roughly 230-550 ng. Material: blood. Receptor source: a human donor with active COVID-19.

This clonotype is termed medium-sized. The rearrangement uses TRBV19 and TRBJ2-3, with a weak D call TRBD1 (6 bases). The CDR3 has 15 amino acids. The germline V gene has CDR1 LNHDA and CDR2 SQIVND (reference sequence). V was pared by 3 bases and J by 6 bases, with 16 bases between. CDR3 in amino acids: CASSIRQGSLDTQYF. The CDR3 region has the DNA TGTGCCAGTAGTATTAGGCAGGGGTCTCTGGATACGCAGTATTTT.

The CDR3 protein is CASSSLIRTEAFF. As DNA, the CDR3 is TGTGCCAGCAGCTCCTTAATACGAACTGAAGCTTTCTTT. The V gene is TRBV5-5, the J gene TRBJ1-1; no definite D call. Germline values: CDR1 SGHKS, CDR2 YYEKEE (reference sequence). This CDR3 comprises 13 residues. V was pared by 3 bases and J by 5 bases, with 11 bases between. The full variable domain, with the rest looked up from reference TRBV5-5 and TRBJ1-1, is DAGVTQSPTHLIKTRGQQVTLRCSPISGHKSVSWYQQVLGQGPQFIFQYYEKEERGRGNFPDRFSARQFPNYSSELNVNALLLGDSALYLCASSSLIRTEAFFGQGTRLTVV.

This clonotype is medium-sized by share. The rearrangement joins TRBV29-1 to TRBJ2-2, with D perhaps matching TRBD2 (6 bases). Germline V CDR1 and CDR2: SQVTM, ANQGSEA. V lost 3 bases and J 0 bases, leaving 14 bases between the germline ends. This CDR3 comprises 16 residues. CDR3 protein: CSVDRGDPSNTGELFF. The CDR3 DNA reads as TGCAGCGTTGATCGCGGGGACCCCTCGAACACCGGGGAGCTGTTTTTT.

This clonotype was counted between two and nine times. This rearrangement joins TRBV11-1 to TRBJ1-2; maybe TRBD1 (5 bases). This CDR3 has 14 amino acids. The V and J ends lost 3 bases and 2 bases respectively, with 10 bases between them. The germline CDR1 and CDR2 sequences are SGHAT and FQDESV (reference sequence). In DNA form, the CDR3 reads TGTGCCAGCAGCTTGGGGCAGCCGAACTATGGCTACACCTTC. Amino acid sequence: CASSLGQPNYGYTF.

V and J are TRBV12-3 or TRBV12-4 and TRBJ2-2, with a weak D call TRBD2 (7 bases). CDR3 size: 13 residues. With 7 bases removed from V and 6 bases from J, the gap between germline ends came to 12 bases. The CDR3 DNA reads TGTGCCAGCAAGGGGGGGGGCCCCGGGGAGCTGTTTTTT. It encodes CASKGGGPGELFF.

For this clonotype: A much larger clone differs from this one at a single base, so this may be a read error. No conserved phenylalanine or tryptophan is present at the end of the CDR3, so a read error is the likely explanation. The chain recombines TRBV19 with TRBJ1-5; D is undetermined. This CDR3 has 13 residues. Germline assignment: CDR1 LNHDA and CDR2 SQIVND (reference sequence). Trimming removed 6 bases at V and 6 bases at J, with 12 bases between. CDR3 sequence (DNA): TGTGCCAGTAGACTCAAGGAACGTCAGCCCCAGCATTTG. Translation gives CASRLKERQPQHL.

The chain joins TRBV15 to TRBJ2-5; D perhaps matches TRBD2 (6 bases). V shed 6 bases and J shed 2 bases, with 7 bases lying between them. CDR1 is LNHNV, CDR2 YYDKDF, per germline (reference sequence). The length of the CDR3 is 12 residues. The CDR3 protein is CATSSGQETQYF. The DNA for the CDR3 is TGTGCCACCAGTAGCGGACAAGAGACCCAGTACTTC.

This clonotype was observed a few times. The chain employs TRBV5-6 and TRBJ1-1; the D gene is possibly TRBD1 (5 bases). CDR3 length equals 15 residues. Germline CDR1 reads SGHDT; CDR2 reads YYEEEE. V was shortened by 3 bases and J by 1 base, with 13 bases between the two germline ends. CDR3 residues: CASSSARDGNTEAFF. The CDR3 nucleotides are TGTGCCAGCAGCTCAGCCAGGGATGGGAACACTGAAGCTTTCTTT.

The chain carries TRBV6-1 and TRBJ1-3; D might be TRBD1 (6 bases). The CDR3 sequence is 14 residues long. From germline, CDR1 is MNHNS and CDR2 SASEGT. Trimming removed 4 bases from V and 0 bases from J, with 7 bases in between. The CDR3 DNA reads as TGTGCCAGCAGTGGGACAGTCTCTGGAAACACCATATATTTT. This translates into CASSGTVSGNTIYF.

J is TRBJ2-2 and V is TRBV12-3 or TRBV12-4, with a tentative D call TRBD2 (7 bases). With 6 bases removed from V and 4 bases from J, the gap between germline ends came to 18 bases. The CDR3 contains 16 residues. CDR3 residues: CASSAPGGRGTGELFF. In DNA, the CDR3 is TGTGCCAGCAGCGCCCCCGGGGGGCGGGGCACCGGGGAGCTGTTTTTT.

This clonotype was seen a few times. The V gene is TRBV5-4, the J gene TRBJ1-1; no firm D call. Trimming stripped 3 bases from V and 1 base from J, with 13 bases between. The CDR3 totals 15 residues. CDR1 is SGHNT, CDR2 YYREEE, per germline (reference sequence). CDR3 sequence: CASSSDRYQNTEAFF. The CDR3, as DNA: TGTGCCAGCAGCTCGGACCGATACCAGAACACTGAAGCTTTCTTT. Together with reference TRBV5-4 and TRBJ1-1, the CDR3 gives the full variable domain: ETGVTQSPTHLIKTRGQQVTLRCSSQSGHNTVSWYQQALGQGPQFIFQYYREEENGRGNFPPRFSGLQFPNYSSELNVNALELDDSALYLCASSSDRYQNTEAFFGQGTRLTVV.

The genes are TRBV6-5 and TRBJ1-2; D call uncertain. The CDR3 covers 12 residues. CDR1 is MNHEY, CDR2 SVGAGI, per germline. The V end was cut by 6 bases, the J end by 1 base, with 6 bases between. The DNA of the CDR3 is TGTGCCAGCAGGGACGGTAACTATGGCTACACCTTC. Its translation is CASRDGNYGYTF.

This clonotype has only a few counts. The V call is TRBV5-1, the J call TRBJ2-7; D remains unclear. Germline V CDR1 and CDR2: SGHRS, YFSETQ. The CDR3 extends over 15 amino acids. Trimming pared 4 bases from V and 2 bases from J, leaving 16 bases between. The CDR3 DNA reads TGCGCCAGCAGCGCTAGGACGGAACCTCCCTACGAGCAGTACTTC. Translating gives CASSARTEPPYEQYF.

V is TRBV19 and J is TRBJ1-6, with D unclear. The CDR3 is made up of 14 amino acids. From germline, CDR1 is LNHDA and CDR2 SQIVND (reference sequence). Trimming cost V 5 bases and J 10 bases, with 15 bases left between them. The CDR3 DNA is TGTGCCAGTAGTCACCCTGACATGGGCTCACCCCTCCACTTT. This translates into CASSHPDMGSPLHF.

The CDR3 sequence: CASSLKVAGGDTQYF. The CDR3 coding sequence is TGCGCCAGCAGCTTGAAGGTAGCGGGGGGAGATACGCAGTATTTT. The rearrangement uses TRBV5-1 and TRBJ2-3; 10 bases map to TRBD2. The CDR3 runs 15 residues. The germline V gene encodes CDR1 SGHRS and CDR2 YFSETQ. V lost 1 base to trimming and J lost 5 bases; unmatched junction nucleotides: 4.

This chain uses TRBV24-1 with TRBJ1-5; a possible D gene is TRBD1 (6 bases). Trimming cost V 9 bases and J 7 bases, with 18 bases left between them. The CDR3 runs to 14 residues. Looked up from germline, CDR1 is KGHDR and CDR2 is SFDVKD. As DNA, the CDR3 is TGTGCCACCGCTACGGGGGGCGCGGGACAGCCCCAGCATTTT. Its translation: CATATGGAGQPQHF.

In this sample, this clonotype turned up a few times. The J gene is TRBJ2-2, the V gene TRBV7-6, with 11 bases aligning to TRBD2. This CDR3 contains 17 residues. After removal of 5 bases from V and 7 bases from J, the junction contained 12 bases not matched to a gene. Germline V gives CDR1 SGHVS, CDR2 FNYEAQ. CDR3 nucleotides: TGTGCCAGCAGCCCCGAACTAGCGGGGGCCACGGGCGGGGAGCTGTTTTTT. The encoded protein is CASSPELAGATGGELFF.

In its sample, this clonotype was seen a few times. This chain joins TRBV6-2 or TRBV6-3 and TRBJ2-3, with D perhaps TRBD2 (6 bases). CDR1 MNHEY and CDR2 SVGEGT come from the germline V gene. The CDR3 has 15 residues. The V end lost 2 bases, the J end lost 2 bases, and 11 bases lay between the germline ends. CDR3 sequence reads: CASSYPTRLTDTQYF. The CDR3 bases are TGTGCCAGCAGTTACCCGACTAGACTCACAGATACGCAGTATTTT.

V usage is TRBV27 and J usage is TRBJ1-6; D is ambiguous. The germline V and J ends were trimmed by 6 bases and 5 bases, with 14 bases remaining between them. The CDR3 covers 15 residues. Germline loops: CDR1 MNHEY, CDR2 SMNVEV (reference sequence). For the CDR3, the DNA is TGTGCCAGCAGCCCGGCCGGGGTTAATAATTCACCCCTCCACTTT. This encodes CASSPAGVNNSPLHF.

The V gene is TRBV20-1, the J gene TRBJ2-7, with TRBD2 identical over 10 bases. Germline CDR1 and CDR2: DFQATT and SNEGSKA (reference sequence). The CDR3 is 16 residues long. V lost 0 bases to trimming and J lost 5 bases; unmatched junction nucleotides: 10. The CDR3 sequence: CSARDPASGGMHEQYF. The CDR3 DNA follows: TGCAGTGCTAGAGATCCGGCTAGCGGGGGTATGCACGAGCAGTACTTC.

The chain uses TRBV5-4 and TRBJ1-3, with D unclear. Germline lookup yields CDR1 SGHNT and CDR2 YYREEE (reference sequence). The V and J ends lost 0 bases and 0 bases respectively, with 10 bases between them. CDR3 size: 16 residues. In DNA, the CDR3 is TGTGCCAGCAGCTTGGACCTACTTACCTCTGGAAACACCATATATTTT. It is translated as CASSLDLLTSGNTIYF.

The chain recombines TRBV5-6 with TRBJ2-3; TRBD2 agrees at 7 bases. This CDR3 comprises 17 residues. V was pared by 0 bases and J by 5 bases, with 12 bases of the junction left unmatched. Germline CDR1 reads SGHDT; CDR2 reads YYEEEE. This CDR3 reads CASSLEMGGATEDTQYF. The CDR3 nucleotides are TGTGCCAGCAGCTTGGAAATGGGAGGGGCTACCGAAGATACGCAGTATTTT.

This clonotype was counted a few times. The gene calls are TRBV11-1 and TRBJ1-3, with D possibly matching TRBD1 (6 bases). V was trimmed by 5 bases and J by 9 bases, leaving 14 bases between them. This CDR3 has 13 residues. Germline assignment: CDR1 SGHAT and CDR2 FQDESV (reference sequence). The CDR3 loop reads CASSQDRVGTIYF. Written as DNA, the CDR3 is TGTGCCAGCAGCCAGGACAGAGTGGGCACCATATATTTT.

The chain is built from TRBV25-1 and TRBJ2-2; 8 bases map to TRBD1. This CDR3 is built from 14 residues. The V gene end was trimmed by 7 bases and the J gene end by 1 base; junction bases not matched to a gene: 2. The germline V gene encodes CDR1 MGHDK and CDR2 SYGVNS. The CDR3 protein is CASTDRGNTGELFF. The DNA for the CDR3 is TGTGCCAGCACCGACAGGGGGAACACCGGGGAGCTGTTTTTT.

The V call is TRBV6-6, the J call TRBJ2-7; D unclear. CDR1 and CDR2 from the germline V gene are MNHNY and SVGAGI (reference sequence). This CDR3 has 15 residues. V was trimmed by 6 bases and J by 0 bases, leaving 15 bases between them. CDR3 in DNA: TGTGCCAGCAGCCAACGTAGCCGAAGCTCCTACGAGCAGTACTTC. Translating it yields CASSQRSRSSYEQYF.

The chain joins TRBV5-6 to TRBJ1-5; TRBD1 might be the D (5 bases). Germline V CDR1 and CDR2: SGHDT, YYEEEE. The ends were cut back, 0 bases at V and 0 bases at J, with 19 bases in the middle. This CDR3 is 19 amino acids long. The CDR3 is CASSLAHRRRYYSNQPQHF. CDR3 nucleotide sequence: TGTGCCAGCAGCTTGGCACACAGGAGGCGATATTATAGCAATCAGCCCCAGCATTTT.